Listed here is a single T cell receptor (beta chain). Its antigen is not identified. This PCR relied on a set of 60 Vbeta primers and 13 Jbeta primers. The method was immunoSEQ multiplex PCR; TCRdb's version includes in-frame clones alone and lacks a portion of them. The sample lists 90,000 to 110,000 clones; roughly 79% were seen once. V lost 3 bases and J 2 bases, leaving 14 bases between the germline ends. The germline gives CDR1 GTSNPN, CDR2 SVGIG (reference sequence). The CDR3 spans 14 residues. The sample is drawn from a study of cytomegalovirus exposure and HLA in healthy donors. General study findings and limits: Among TCR sequences, most were rare, though some public TCRs appeared in many donors.

Sequencing input: PBMCs. The rearrangement links TRBV30 to TRBJ2-7, with D tentatively TRBD1 (6 bases). The TCR comes from a male donor in good health and CMV-seronegative. The CDR3 sequence is CAWSQGRGTYEQYF. DNA for the CDR3: TGTGCCTGGAGCCAGGGCAGGGGAACCTACGAGCAGTACTTC.